The clone carrying this T cell receptor (beta chain) has only a few counts. Its antigen is unknown. Sample time point: late sampling 161 to 241 days after vaccination in three convalescent patients. Sample treatment: approximately 9-day PBMC culture with coronavirus spike peptide pools or control peptides (ViraFEST assay). CDR1 is SGHVS, CDR2 FQNEAQ, per germline. Trimming removed 6 bases from V and 1 base from J, with 15 bases in between. There are 15 residues in the CDR3. The Oncomine TCR Beta short-read assay was applied to DNA of cultured CD4+ T cells. TCRdb analysed the PCR reads with MiXCR anew, one entry per CDR3 protein. The sample lists more than 25,000 distinct CDR3 sequences; over 30% were seen once. These data come from a study of vaccination and CD4 T cells after COVID-19.

Source: CD4+ T cells from blood, cultured in vitro, taken about 7 months after SARS-CoV-2 vaccination. The rearrangement uses TRBV7-8 and TRBJ1-1; D not resolved. The source is a human donor who had recovered from COVID-19. In DNA, the CDR3 is TGTGCCAGCAGGCCCCTCTGGCAGACGAACACTGAAGCTTTCTTT. The encoded protein is CASRPLWQTNTEAFF.